This TCR beta chain was sequenced during a study of blood T cell repertoires in COVID-19. In the study's own analysis: Amplification with reference gene primers provided the estimates of nucleated cell counts. Generated by immunoSEQ multiplex PCR, the TCRdb table keeps only in-frame clones and is missing some. V and J calls and clone size are those listed in that table; D and trimming were worked out from the DNA. This sample has some 270,000 clones, with roughly 84% found just once. Per germline, CDR1 MNHEY and CDR2 SVGAGI. The V gene end was trimmed by 7 bases and the J gene end by 4 bases; junction bases not matched to a gene: 9. The CDR3 runs 15 residues.

The TCR was taken from a woman in her thirties or forties who had recovered from COVID-19. Material: peripheral blood. The chain combines TRBV6-5 with TRBJ1-4; 7 bases match TRBD1. The CDR3 spells CASKTYRGVNEKLFF. The CDR3 region has the DNA TGTGCCAGCAAGACCTACAGGGGAGTTAATGAAAAACTGTTTTTT.